The 7 T cell receptor beta chains below all came from one sample that was sequenced in a study of CD4 T cells in relation to SARS-CoV-2 and coronaviruses. Unexposed donor CD4+ T cells date from about 2011-2019, before the COVID-19 pandemic. The cells were cultured for approximately ten days before CD4+ T cells were isolated. Measured with immunoSEQ multiplex PCR; TCRdb has only the in-frame clones, and not every one. This sample yields around 31,000 clones, of which about 78% are seen a single time; approximately 13% belongs to the top ten. No cognate antigen is known for these TCRs. Source material: CD4+ T cells from PBMCs, cultured in vitro. These receptors came from a human donor in good health.

The chain links TRBV27 to TRBJ2-1, with a possible D match to TRBD2 (7 bases). The ends were cut back, 2 bases at V and 6 bases at J, with 26 bases in the middle. Germline V CDR1 and CDR2: MNHEY, SMNVEV (reference sequence). The CDR3 consists of 19 residues. The CDR3 DNA reads TGTGCCAGCAGTTTAGTGCCTTACGCGGGGGCGGGTCATTCCAATGAGCAGTTCTTC. This translates into CASSLVPYAGAGHSNEQFF.

V usage is TRBV5-4 and J usage is TRBJ1-1; D remains ambiguous. CDR3 length equals 13 residues. Trimming left V 0 bases short and J 4 bases short, with 7 bases between. The germline V gene has CDR1 SGHNT and CDR2 YYREEE (reference sequence). CDR3 amino acids: CASSLDTSTEAFF. The CDR3 nucleotides read TGTGCCAGCAGCTTGGATACTAGCACTGAAGCTTTCTTT.

This clone was counted between two and nine times. This sequence joins TRBV7-9 and TRBJ2-1; maybe TRBD2 (5 bases). V lost 5 bases to trimming and J lost 9 bases, with 11 bases between them. Per germline, CDR1 SEHNR and CDR2 FQNEAQ (reference sequence). The CDR3 extends over 12 amino acids. Here the CDR3 DNA reads TGTGCCAGCAGCCCTAGCCGGGGTGAGCAGTTCTTC. Residues: CASSPSRGEQFF.

The V call is TRBV28, the J call TRBJ1-1; TRBD1 matches 8 bases. V was clipped by 4 bases and J by 3 bases; unmatched bases: 7. The V gene's germline CDR1 is MDHEN and CDR2 SYDVKM. CDR3 size: 15 residues. The CDR3 DNA reads TGTGCCAGCAGTTCCACAGGGGGGGACCACACTGAAGCTTTCTTT. Amino acid sequence: CASSSTGGDHTEAFF.

The chain recombines TRBV9 with TRBJ2-3; maybe TRBD1 (6 bases). The CDR3 totals 15 residues. The V gene lost 0 bases and the J gene lost 4 bases, with 12 bases spanning the gap. Germline assignment: CDR1 SGDLS and CDR2 YYNGEE. CDR3 nucleotides: TGTGCCAGCAGCGTAGGGGCAGGGGCGGCAGATACGCAGTATTTT. Translating gives CASSVGAGAADTQYF. Filled out from reference TRBV9 and TRBJ2-3, the complete variable domain reads DSGVTQTPKHLITATGQRVTLRCSPRSGDLSVYWYQQSLDQGLQFLIQYYNGEERAKGNILERFSAQQFPDLHSELNLSSLELGDSALYFCASSVGAGAADTQYFGPGTRLTVL.

The rearrangement uses TRBV7-2 and TRBJ1-3; TRBD1 might be the D (5 bases). Trimming pared 4 bases from V and 9 bases from J, leaving 10 bases between. The CDR3 is made up of 12 amino acids. CDR1 is SGHTA and CDR2 is FQGNSA in the germline V gene. CDR3 DNA sequence: TGTGCCAGCAGCTCAGGGACGGGCACCATATATTTT. Translating gives CASSSGTGTIYF.

This chain connects TRBV7-9 to TRBJ1-3, with D unresolved. There are 12 residues in the CDR3. Trimming cost V 5 bases and J 3 bases, with 5 bases left between them. Germline assignment: CDR1 SEHNR and CDR2 FQNEAQ (reference sequence). CDR3 loop: CASSRDGNTIYF. The CDR3 nucleotides are TGTGCCAGCAGCAGGGATGGAAACACCATATATTTT.